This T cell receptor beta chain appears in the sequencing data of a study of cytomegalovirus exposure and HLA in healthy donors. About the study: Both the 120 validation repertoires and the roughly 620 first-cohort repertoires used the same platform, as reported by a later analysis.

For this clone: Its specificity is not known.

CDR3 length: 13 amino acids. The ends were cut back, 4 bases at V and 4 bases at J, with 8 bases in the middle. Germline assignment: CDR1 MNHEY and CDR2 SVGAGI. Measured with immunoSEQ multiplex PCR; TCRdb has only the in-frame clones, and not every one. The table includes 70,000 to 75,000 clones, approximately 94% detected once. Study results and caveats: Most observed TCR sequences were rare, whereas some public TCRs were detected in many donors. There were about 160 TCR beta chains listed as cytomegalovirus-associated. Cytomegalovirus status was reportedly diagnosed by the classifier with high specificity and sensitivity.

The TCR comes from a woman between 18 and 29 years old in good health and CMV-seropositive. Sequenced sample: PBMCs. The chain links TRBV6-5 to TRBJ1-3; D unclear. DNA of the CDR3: TGTGCCAGCAGTTCAGGTTCCGGAAACACCATATATTTT. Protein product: CASSSGSGNTIYF.